The T cell receptor beta chain described here comes from a study of identifying expanded T cells in peripheral blood. General study results and limits: Roughly two-week clone count variance significantly increased as total template count grew. Over around two and four weeks, about 15 and 19 clones changed, versus roughly 1.1 between replicates.

V was pared by 0 bases and J by 4 bases, with 16 bases between. In germline, CDR1 is GTSNPN, CDR2 SVGIG (reference sequence). The CDR3 has 15 amino acids. No infections or other immune events were documented during collection. A note on this clone: Its antigen is unidentified.

Clones were read by immunoSEQ multiplex PCR, and TCRdb kept only the in-frame ones, dropping some. This table holds under 100,000 clones, around 90% found once. Material: blood. The clonotype was recovered from a person aged 18 to 75 in good health. The chain has TRBV30 and TRBJ2-7; D is undetermined. The CDR3 region has the DNA TGTGCCTGGAGTGTACCTCAGGAAAATGGTTACGAGCAGTACTTC. Protein product: CAWSVPQENGYEQYF.